A single sample gave rise to the 9 T cell receptor beta chains below, sequenced in a study of T cells after yellow fever vaccination. One entry per CDR3 protein, called by TCRdb with MiXCR from the 5' RACE reads. The sample yields under 700,000 distinct CDR3 sequences, roughly a sixth seen once. The source material was PBMCs, sampled 5 to 6 days after the first yellow fever vaccination. The receptors here all came from a man aged 18 to 30 who received the YFV17D yellow fever vaccine.

At least ten counts were recorded for this clonotype. The genes are TRBV7-9 and TRBJ2-3, with D unresolved. The CDR3 has 16 amino acids. Germline CDR1 and CDR2: SEHNR and FQNEAQ (reference sequence). Deletions cut 4 bases from V and 8 bases from J, with 22 bases between. The DNA for the CDR3 is TGTGCCAGCAGCTCTTCCCAAAGACCCACCCCCAGTACGCAGTATTTT. This translates into CASSSSQRPTPSTQYF.

This clonotype was counted a few times. The rearrangement uses TRBV29-1 and TRBJ2-7; 8 bases agree with TRBD1. This CDR3 comprises 14 residues. The V gene end was trimmed by 6 bases and the J gene end by 1 base; junction bases not matched to a gene: 8. CDR1 is SQVTM, CDR2 ANQGSEA, per germline. This chain's CDR3 is CSVHDRGSSYEQYF. CDR3 nucleotide sequence: TGCAGCGTCCACGACAGGGGATCTTCCTACGAGCAGTACTTC.

The chain employs TRBV11-2 and TRBJ2-3, with 10 bases matching TRBD2. After removal of 1 base from V and 6 bases from J, the junction contained 7 bases not matched to a gene. Germline CDR1 is SGHAT and CDR2 is FQNNGV. CDR3 length equals 16 residues. The DNA for the CDR3 is TGTGCCAGCAGCTTAGGCGAGCGGGGGGGCCTTGATACGCAGTATTTT. Amino acid sequence: CASSLGERGGLDTQYF.

J is TRBJ1-6 and V is TRBV27, with TRBD1 as a possible D gene (5 bases). V lost 3 bases and J 10 bases, leaving 16 bases between the germline ends. This CDR3 contains 15 residues. Germline V lookup: CDR1 MNHEY, CDR2 SMNVEV (reference sequence). The CDR3 DNA reads as TGTGCCAGCAGTTTCGAAGCTCCTGGGGGGTCACCCCTCCACTTT. Translated: CASSFEAPGGSPLHF.

V is TRBV5-1 and J is TRBJ1-3; 8 bases fit TRBD1. This CDR3 is built from 15 residues. After removal of 4 bases from V and 0 bases from J, the junction contained 3 bases not matched to a gene. The germline V gene encodes CDR1 SGHRS and CDR2 YFSETQ. CDR3 region: CASSRDRTSGNTIYF. The CDR3 nucleotides read TGCGCCAGCAGCCGGGACAGGACCTCTGGAAACACCATATATTTT.

This chain joins TRBV7-8 and TRBJ1-4; 7 positions match TRBD1. The germline CDR1 and CDR2 sequences are SGHVS and FQNEAQ. V was clipped by 1 base and J by 3 bases; unmatched bases: 5. The CDR3 length is 16 residues. The CDR3 is CASSLVPGQSNEKLFF. CDR3 nucleotides: TGTGCCAGCAGCTTAGTTCCGGGACAGTCTAATGAAAAACTGTTTTTT.

This CDR3 is CASSQFQGPQETQYF. CDR3 sequence (DNA): TGTGCCAGCAGCCAATTCCAGGGGCCCCAAGAGACCCAGTACTTC. The chain is built from TRBV3-1 and TRBJ2-5; D might be TRBD1 (6 bases). The V end lost 2 bases, the J end lost 1 base, and 11 bases lay between the germline ends. CDR1 is LGHDT, CDR2 YNNKEL, per germline (reference sequence). The CDR3 runs 15 residues.

V is TRBV5-1 and J is TRBJ1-6, with 7 bases matching TRBD1. Germline V gives CDR1 SGHRS, CDR2 YFSETQ. The CDR3 extends over 16 amino acids. V shed 3 bases and J 7 bases; nucleotides not matched to a gene: 10. CDR3 sequence reads: CASSSERDSRNSPLHF. The CDR3 nucleotides read TGCGCCAGCAGCTCCGAGAGGGACAGTAGAAATTCACCCCTCCACTTT.

This clonotype was counted only a few times. This chain uses TRBV6-5 with TRBJ2-3; 8 bases line up with TRBD2. This CDR3 has 15 residues. V lost 0 bases and J lost 5; bases outside the gene matches: 4. CDR1 is MNHEY, CDR2 SVGAGI, per germline. CDR3 DNA sequence: TGTGCCAGCAGTTACTCTTACACTAGCGGAGATACGCAGTATTTT. Protein sequence: CASSYSYTSGDTQYF.